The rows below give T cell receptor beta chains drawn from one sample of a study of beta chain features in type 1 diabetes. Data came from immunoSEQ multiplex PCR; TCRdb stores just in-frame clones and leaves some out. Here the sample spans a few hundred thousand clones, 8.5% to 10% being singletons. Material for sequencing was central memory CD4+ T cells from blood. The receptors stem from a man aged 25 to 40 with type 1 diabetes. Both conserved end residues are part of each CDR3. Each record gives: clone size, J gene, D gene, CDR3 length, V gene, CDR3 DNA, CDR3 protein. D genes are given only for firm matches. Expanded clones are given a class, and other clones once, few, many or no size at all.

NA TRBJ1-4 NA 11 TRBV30 TGTGCCTGGACGGGAAATGAAAAACTGTTTTTT CAWTGNEKLFF
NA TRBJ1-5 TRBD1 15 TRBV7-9 TGTGCCAGCAGCTCGACAGGGGAGGGCAATCAGCCCCAGCATTTT CASSSTGEGNQPQHF
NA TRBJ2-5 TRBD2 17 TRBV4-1 TGCGCCAGCAGCCAAATCGGGGCGGGAGCCCACCAAGAGACCCAGTACTTC CASSQIGAGAHQETQYF
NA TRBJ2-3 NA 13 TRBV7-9 TGTGCCAGCAGCTTAAGGGGGATAGATACGCAGTATTTT CASSLRGIDTQYF
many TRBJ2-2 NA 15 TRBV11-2 TGTGCCAGCAGCTTAGTGGGGGGCACGACCGGGGAGCTGTTTTTT CASSLVGGTTGELFF
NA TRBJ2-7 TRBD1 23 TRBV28 TGTGCCAGCAGTTGGGGCTTCTTTGGGACAGGGGGCGCGGTGGGGTCCAGCTCCTACGAGCAGTACTTC CASSWGFFGTGGAVGSSSYEQYF
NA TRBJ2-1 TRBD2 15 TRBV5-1 TGCGCCAGCAGCCGGACTAGCGGGACCGACAATGAGCAGTTCTTC CASSRTSGTDNEQFF
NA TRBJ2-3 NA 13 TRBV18 TGTGCCAGCTCCCTCATTGGAGACCCAAGGACGTATTTT CASSLIGDPRTYF
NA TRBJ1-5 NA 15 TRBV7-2 TGTGCCAGCAGCTCCTTCTCGGGGGGCAATCAGCCCCAGCATTTT CASSSFSGGNQPQHF
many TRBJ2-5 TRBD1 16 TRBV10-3 TGTGCCATCAGTGAGTTATTGGGACAGGGTCAAGAGACCCAGTACTTC CAISELLGQGQETQYF
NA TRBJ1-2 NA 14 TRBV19 TGTGCCAGTAGAAAACAGGGAGATGGCTATGGCTACACCTTC CASRKQGDGYGYTF
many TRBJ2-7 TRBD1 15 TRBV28 TGTGCCAGCAGCCCCTACGACAGGGAATCCTACGAGCAGTACTTC CASSPYDRESYEQYF